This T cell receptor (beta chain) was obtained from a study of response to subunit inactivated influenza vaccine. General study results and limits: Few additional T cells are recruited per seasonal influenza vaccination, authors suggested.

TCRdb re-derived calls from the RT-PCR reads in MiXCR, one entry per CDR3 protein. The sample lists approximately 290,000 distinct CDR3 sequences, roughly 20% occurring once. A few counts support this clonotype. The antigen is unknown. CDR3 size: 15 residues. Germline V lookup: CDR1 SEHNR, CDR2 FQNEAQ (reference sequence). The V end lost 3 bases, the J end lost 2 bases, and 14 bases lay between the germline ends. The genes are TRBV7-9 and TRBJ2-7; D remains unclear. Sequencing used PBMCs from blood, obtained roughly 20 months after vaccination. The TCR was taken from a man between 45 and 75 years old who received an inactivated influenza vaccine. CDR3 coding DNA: TGTGCCAGCAGCTTGCTCCAACAGAATCCCTACGAGCAGTACTTC. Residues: CASSLLQQNPYEQYF. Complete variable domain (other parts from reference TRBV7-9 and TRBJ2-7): DTGVSQNPRHKITKRGQNVTFRCDPISEHNRLYWYRQTLGQGPEFLTYFQNEAQLEKSRLLSDRFSAERPKGSFSTLEIQRTEQGDSAMYLCASSLLQQNPYEQYFGPGTRLTVT.